The clone carrying this T cell receptor beta chain has more than one count but fewer than ten. Its antigen remains unknown. The data belong to a study of CD8 T cells in ankylosing spondylitis. Study observations and caveats: Reports say disease-linked clones showed up significantly more in matched ankylosing spondylitis synovial fluid. Past research had described some motif variants in reactive arthritis synovial fluid and blood.

Quantitative barcoded 5'-RACE was used to prepare TCR beta libraries. TCRdb processed the 5' RACE reads anew with MiXCR; each CDR3 protein has one entry. Found here are 100,000 or so distinct CDR3 sequences, around 24% of them singletons; the top ten hold about 12%. Looked up from germline, CDR1 is DFQATT and CDR2 is SNEGSKA (reference sequence). V was shortened by 0 bases and J by 10 bases, with 10 bases between the two germline ends. CDR3 length: 12 residues. The sample comprised synovial fluid, either unsorted or a sorted T cell fraction (not recorded which). The V and J genes are TRBV20-1 and TRBJ2-1; D might be TRBD2 (5 bases). The clonotype was recovered from a male donor with ankylosing spondylitis. The CDR3 nucleotides are TGCAGTGCTAGAGACAGTGCGGGCGAGCAGTTCTTC. This sequence encodes CSARDSAGEQFF.